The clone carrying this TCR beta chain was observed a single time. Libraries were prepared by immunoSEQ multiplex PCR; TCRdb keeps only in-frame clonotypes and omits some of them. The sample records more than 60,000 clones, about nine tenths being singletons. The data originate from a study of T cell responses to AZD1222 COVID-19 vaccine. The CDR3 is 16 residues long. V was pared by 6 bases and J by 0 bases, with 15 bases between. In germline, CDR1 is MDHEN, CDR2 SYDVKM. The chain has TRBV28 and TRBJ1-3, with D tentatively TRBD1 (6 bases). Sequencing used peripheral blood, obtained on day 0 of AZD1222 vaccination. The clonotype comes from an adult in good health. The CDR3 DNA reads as TGTGCCAGCAGCCCGGGGGGGGCCTACTCTGGAAACACCATATATTTT. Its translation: CASSPGGAYSGNTIYF.